The clone carrying this TCR beta chain was detected ten times or more. Ophthalmopathy donors were characterized by moderate-to-severe activity, CAS of at least 3, NOSPECS of at least 4, and duration under 3 months. This specimen belongs to a study of Graves' ophthalmopathy and Graves' hyperthyroidism. Investigators amplified TCR beta CDR3 regions from RNA transcripts. Second-round multiplex PCR came after first-round RT-PCR with HTBI primers. MiXCR, run by TCRdb on the multiplex PCR reads, gives a single entry per CDR3 protein. The table shows under 350,000 distinct CDR3 sequences, with roughly 17% occurring only once. Germline V lookup: CDR1 DFQATT, CDR2 SNEGSKA (reference sequence). The CDR3 loop spans 15 amino acids. V was shortened by 6 bases and J by 2 bases, with 20 bases between the two germline ends.

The TCR originated in an adult man with Graves' ophthalmopathy. Source material: peripheral blood. V is TRBV20-1 and J is TRBJ2-7; a possible D gene is TRBD2 (6 bases). Here the CDR3 reads CSARSPGRGTYEQYF. The CDR3 region has the DNA TGCAGTGCCAGAAGTCCGGGGCGGGGCACCTACGAGCAGTACTTC.